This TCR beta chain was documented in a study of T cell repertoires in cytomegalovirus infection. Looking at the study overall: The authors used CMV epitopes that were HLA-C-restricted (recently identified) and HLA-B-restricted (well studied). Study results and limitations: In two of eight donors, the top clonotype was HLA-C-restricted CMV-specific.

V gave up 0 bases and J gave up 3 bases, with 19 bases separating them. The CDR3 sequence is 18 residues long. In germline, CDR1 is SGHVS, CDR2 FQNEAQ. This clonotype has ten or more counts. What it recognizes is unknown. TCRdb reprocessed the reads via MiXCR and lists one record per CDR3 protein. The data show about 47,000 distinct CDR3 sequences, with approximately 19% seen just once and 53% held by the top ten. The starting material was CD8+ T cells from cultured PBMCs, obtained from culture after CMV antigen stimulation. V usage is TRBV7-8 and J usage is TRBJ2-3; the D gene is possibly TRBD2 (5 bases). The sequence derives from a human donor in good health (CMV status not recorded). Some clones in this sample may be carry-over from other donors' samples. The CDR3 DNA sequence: TGTGCCAGCAGCTTAGCCTCCAACACGGGATTACGAACAGATACGCAGTATTTT. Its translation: CASSLASNTGLRTDTQYF.